Sequencing of this T cell receptor beta chain was carried out in a study of identical twins. Study-level results: For out-of-frame beta sequences, excess twin sharing was weaker. Donors were not followed over many years; analysis was cross-sectional.

Notes on this clonotype: What it binds is unknown.

The CDR3 is made up of 16 amino acids. The V gene lost 4 bases and the J gene lost 6 bases, with 20 bases spanning the gap. CDR1 SGHTS and CDR2 YDEGEE come from the germline V gene. MiXCR, applied by TCRdb to the 5' RACE reads, yields one record per CDR3 protein. The sample carries 500,000 to 600,000 distinct CDR3 sequences, 22% recorded once. The sample was also reused in another study, on T cells expressing NK-cell markers. Turning to that study: The study found dominant NKG2C+ clonotypes at about 1.0-7.0% of CD8+ T cells in about 6 donors. Once again these clonotypes came out on top in the CD3+CD56-NKG2C+ fraction of four donors.

The receptor comes from a woman younger than 30 in good health. The specimen sequenced was CD4+ T cells sorted from blood. V usage is TRBV5-8 and J usage is TRBJ2-1, with a possible D match to TRBD1 (7 bases). CDR3 in DNA: TGTGCCAGCAGCCGAGGTTCCAGGGGGGTCCCCAATGAGCAGTTCTTC. Amino acids: CASSRGSRGVPNEQFF.